This T cell receptor beta chain was captured in a study of blood T cell repertoires in COVID-19 (dated by TCRdb to 2020 to 2022). A note on the overall study: Collaborator samples came from the United States, Italy and Spain and covered acute and convalescent phases of COVID-19. The prospective study material was composed of cDNA or gDNA derived from T cells, B-cell-depleted T cells, or PBMCs. Subjects who had been exposed to COVID-19, were actively infected with it, or had recovered from it provided the deeply sampled blood TCRbeta repertoires that made up the dataset. A freely available public database, intended as a resource for researchers studying the immune response to SARS-CoV-2, is where the repertoires were released. The samples were drawn from the first 160 participants of the ongoing ImmuneRACE study and from over a thousand subjects provided by 6 global collaborators. Nearly every sample came with metadata listing a de-identified subject ID, COVID-19 status, age in years and sex. Where HLA class I and class II types were available, the types were taken from metadata supplied by the sample provider, not from assay-based typing. Summary of the overall study and its limitations: The quantity of clinical and demographic metadata differed by source and by participant and was supplied without curation.

With respect to this clone: This clone's antigen is unknown. Possible read error: a much larger clone is one base away.

Collaborating institutions collected whole blood in K2EDTA tubes following their own protocols. For TCRbeta analysis, collaborators shipped samples as frozen whole blood, isolated PBMCs, or DNA extracted from either of those sample types. The immunoSEQ Assay, a bias-controlled multiplex PCR, was used to amplify TCRbeta CDR3 regions from genomic DNA. The study's own analysis went as follows. The number of nucleated cells in each sample was estimated by amplification of reference gene primers within the assay. Sequence reads were collapsed and filtered to measure the absolute abundance of every unique TCRbeta CDR3 rearrangement. For each sample, productive Simpson clonality was calculated by taking the square root of Simpson's diversity index across productive rearrangements. TCRdb stores this immuneACCESS table with in-frame sequences only. Part of the clones is absent; in the studies checked, under half of the shortfall reflects unresolved V genes, and no reason is known for the rest. The D gene and trimming were derived from the DNA, and the V and J assignments and clone size from that table. The sample table records about 120,000 clones; more than 60% of these occur just once. Roughly 2% of the sample is in the top ten clones.

This receptor was taken from a man between 65 and 85 years old with acute or convalescent COVID-19. The sequenced material came from peripheral blood.

The nucleotide sequence reads as follows: TGTACCAGCAGTTACGCTGGGACAACAGCTTTCTTT. It is translated as CTSSYAGTTAFF. Recombination linked TRBV6-2 or TRBV6-3 to TRBJ1-1; TRBD1 is a weak D gene call, 6 bases matching. CDR1 and CDR2, per the germline V gene, are MNHEY and SVGEGT. Its CDR3 holds 12 amino acids, cysteine through phenylalanine. Only CDR3 DNA remains: 36 bases, in frame from the first base.